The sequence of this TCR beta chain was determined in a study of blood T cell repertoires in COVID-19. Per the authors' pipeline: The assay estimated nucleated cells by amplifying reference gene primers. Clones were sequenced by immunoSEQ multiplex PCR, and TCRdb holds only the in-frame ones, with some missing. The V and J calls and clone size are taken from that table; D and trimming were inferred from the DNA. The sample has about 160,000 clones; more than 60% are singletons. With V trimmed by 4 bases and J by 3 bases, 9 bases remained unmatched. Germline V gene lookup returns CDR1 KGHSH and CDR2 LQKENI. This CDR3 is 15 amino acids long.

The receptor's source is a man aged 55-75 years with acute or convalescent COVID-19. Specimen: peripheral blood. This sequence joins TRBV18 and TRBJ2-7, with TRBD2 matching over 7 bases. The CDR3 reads CASSREGLFVYEQYF. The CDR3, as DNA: TGTGCCAGCTCACGGGAGGGTTTGTTTGTCTACGAGCAGTACTTC. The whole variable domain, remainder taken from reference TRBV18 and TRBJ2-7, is NAGVMQNPRHLVRRRGQEARLRCSPMKGHSHVYWYRQLPEEGLKFMVYLQKENIIDESGMPKERFSAEFPKEGPSILRIQQVVRGDSAAYFCASSREGLFVYEQYFGPGTRLTVT.